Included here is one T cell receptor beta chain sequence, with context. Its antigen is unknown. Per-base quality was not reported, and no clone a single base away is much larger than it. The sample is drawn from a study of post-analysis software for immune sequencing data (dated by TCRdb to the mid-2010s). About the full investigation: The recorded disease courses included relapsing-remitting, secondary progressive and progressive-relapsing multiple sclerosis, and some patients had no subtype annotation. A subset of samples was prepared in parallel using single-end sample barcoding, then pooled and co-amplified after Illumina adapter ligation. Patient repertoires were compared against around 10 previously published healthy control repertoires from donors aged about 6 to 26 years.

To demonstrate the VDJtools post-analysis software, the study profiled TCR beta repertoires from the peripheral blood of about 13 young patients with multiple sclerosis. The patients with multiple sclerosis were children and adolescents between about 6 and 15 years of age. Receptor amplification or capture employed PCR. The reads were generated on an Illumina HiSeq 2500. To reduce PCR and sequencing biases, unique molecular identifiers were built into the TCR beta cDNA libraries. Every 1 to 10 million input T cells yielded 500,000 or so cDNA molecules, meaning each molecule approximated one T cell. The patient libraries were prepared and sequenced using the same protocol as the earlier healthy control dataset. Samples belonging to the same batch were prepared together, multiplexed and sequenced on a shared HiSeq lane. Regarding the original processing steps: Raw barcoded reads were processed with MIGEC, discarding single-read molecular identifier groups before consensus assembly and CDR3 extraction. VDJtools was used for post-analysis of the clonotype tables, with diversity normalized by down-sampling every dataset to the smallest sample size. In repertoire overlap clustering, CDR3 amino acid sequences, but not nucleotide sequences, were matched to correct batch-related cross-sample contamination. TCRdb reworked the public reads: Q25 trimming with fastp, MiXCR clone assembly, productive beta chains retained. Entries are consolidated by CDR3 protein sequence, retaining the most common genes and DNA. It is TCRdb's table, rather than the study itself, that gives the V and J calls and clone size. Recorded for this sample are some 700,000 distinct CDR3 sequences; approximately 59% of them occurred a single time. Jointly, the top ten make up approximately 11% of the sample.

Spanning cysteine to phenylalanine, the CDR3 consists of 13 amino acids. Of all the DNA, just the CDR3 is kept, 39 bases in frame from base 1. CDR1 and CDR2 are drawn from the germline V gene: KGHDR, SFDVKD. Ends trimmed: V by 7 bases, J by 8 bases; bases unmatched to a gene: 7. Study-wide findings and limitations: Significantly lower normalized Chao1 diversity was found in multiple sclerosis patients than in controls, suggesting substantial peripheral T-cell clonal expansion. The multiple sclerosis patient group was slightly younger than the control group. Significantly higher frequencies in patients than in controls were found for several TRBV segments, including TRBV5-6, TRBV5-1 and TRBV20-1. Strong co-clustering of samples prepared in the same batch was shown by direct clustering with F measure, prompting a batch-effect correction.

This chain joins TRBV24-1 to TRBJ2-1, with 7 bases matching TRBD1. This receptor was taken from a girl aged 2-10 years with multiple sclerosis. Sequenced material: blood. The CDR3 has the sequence CATRDRLRDEQFF. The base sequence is TGTGCCACCAGGGACAGGCTCCGAGATGAGCAGTTCTTC.